The subject of this entry is one TCR beta chain. The CDR3 is 14 residues long. Germline-derived CDR1 and CDR2 are SGHVS and FNYEAQ. V was clipped by 1 base and J by 1 base, with 8 bases between them. This sample was taken from a study of T cell changes during pregnancy in multiple sclerosis. TCRdb's copy holds only in-frame clones and misses some; the assay was immunoSEQ multiplex PCR. The sample lists fewer than 85,000 clones; about 92% were seen once. Sequences were derived from peripheral blood, sampled after pregnancy. The clonotype originates from a female donor in good health, enrolled as a control in a pregnancy study. This rearrangement joins TRBV7-6 to TRBJ2-7; weak D call: TRBD2 (6 bases). The CDR3 DNA reads as TGTGCCAGCAGCTTAGAGACTAGTTCCTACGAGCAGTACTTC. Residues: CASSLETSSYEQYF.